The clone carrying this T cell receptor beta chain was seen ten or more times. These data originate in a study of early T cells in non-severe SARS-CoV-2 infection. Across the whole study: Bulk RNA isolated from unsorted whole blood underwent sequencing; chains were not paired.

The CDR3 extends over 17 amino acids. Unmatched junction bases numbered 6, after V lost 0 bases and J lost 4 bases. From germline, CDR1 is MNHNY and CDR2 SVGAGI (reference sequence). In the library, individual cDNA molecules carried attached unique molecular identifiers. TCRdb reprocessed the 5' RACE reads with MiXCR, giving one entry per CDR3 protein. The table includes 20,000 to 25,000 distinct CDR3 sequences, over 4% detected once. Material for sequencing was whole blood. The chain recombines TRBV6-6 with TRBJ2-2, with TRBD2 matching over 9 bases. The receptor comes from an adult who was a healthcare worker with PCR-confirmed SARS-CoV-2 infection or an uninfected control (not recorded which). The CDR3 nucleotides read TGTGCCAGCAGTTACTCGACGCTAGCGGGGACCACCGGGGAGCTGTTTTTT. This codes for CASSYSTLAGTTGELFF.